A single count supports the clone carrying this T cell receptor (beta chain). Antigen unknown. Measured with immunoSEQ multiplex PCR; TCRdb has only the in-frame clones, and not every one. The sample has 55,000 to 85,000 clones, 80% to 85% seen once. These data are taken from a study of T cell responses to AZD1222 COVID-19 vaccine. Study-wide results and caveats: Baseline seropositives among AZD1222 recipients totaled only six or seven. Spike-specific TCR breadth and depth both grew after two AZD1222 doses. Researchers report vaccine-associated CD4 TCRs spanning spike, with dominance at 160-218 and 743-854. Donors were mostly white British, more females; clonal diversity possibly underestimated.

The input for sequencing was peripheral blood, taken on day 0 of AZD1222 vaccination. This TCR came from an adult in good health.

In DNA form, the CDR3 reads TGCGCCAGCGCTGTCAGTCCCGTACAGGGCAAGCCCCAGCATTTT. Encoded protein: CASAVSPVQGKPQHF. The chain employs TRBV5-1 and TRBJ1-5, with D maybe TRBD1 (6 bases). Trimming shortened V by 7 bases and J by 8 bases, and 22 bases separated the two germline ends. The germline V gene has CDR1 SGHRS and CDR2 YFSETQ. This CDR3 is built from 15 residues.